The source of this TCR beta chain is a study of CD8 T cells in Susac syndrome. With random hexamers, reverse transcription was performed on about 0.5 to 1 ug of RNA. Amplification of TCR beta CDR3 spanned 54 Vbeta and 13 Jbeta via immunoSEQ multiplex PCR. TCRdb reprocessed the immunoSEQ multiplex PCR reads with MiXCR, giving one entry per CDR3 protein. The sample holds roughly 190,000 distinct CDR3 sequences, less than 95% seen once. Looked up from germline, CDR1 is SQVTM and CDR2 is ANQGSEA. This CDR3 comprises 15 residues. Trimming pared 4 bases from V and 0 bases from J, leaving 16 bases between. The clonotype was recovered from a human donor in good health. The material sequenced was CD4+ T cells from PBMCs. This chain joins TRBV29-1 and TRBJ2-7; tentatively, D is TRBD1 (5 bases). The CDR3: CSVVGTGSSSYEQYF. CDR3 DNA: TGCAGCGTTGTAGGTACAGGATCCTCCTCCTACGAGCAGTACTTC.